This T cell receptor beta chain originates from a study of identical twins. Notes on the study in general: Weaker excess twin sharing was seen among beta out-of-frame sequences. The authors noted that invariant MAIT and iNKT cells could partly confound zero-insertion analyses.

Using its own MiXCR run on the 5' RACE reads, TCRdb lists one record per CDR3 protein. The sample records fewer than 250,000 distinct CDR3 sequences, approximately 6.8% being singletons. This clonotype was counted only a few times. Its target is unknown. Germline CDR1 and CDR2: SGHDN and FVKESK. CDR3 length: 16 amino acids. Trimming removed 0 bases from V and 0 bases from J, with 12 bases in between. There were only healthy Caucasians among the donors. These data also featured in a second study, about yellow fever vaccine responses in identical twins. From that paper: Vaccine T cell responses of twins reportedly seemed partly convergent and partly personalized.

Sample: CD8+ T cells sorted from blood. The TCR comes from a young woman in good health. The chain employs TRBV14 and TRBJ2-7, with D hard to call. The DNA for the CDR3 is TGTGCCAGCAGCCAAGAGTTGGCGGCGAGCTCCTACGAGCAGTACTTC. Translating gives CASSQELAASSYEQYF.